This is a list of T cell receptor beta chains from one sample in a study of blood T cell repertoires in COVID-19. Only in-frame clones appear in the TCRdb table, and some are missing; sequencing was by immunoSEQ multiplex PCR. There are hundreds of thousands of clones in the sample; 70% to 85% occur only once, and approximately 1.9% lies in the top ten. The source material was peripheral blood. The receptors were gathered from an elderly woman with acute or convalescent COVID-19. CDR3s include the opening cysteine and the closing phenylalanine or tryptophan. A D gene is named only where the DNA matches it firmly. Some rows mark clone size as missing; the rest say once, few, many or name a class of expanded clone.

V,J,size,D,DNA,CDR3
TRBV21-1,TRBJ2-1,NA,NA,TGTGCCAGCAGCCATCCCCAGGAACTAGCGGGGGCTTACAATGAGCAGTTCTTC,CASSHPQELAGAYNEQFF
TRBV6-5,TRBJ2-1,NA,TRBD2,TGTGCCAGCAGATATAGCGGGAGTCAGAACAATGAGCAGTTCTTC,CASRYSGSQNNEQFF
TRBV3-1/TRBV3-2,TRBJ1-2,NA,NA,TGTGCCAGCAGCCTTAACGGGGGGCCTAACTATGGCTACACCTTC,CASSLNGGPNYGYTF
TRBV9,TRBJ2-2,NA,TRBD2,TGTGCCAGCAGCCCCGGACTAGCGGGGAACACCGGGGAGCTGTTTTTT,CASSPGLAGNTGELFF
TRBV4-1,TRBJ1-1,NA,NA,TGCGCCAGCAGCCATCAACTGCCGAACACTGAAGCTTTCTTT,CASSHQLPNTEAFF
TRBV7-2,TRBJ1-3,NA,NA,TGTGCCAGCAGCGTCGACAGAGCTGGAAACACCATATATTTT,CASSVDRAGNTIYF
TRBV5-1,TRBJ1-2,few,TRBD1,TGCGCCAGCAGCGCCCGACAGGGTGCTTCCTATGGCTACACCTTC,CASSARQGASYGYTF
TRBV5-1,TRBJ2-7,NA,TRBD2,TGCGCCAGCAGCTTGGCCGGGGGGGCCTACGAGCAGTACTTC,CASSLAGGAYEQYF
TRBV9,TRBJ1-3,NA,NA,TGTGCCAGCAGCCCCACCGGGTCAAGCTCTGGAAACACCATATATTTT,CASSPTGSSSGNTIYF
TRBV7-2,TRBJ1-5,NA,NA,TGTGCCAGCAGCTTACAGAGCAATCAGCCCCAGCATTTT,CASSLQSNQPQHF
TRBV9,TRBJ2-3,NA,NA,TGTGCCAGCAGCGTAGCTTTTAGCACAGATACGCAGTATTTT,CASSVAFSTDTQYF
TRBV25-1,TRBJ1-6,NA,NA,TGTGCCAGCAGTGAGGTTCAGTCGGGACAAGGTTTTAATTCACCCCTCCACTTT,CASSEVQSGQGFNSPLHF
TRBV9,TRBJ1-1,NA,NA,TGTGCCAGCAGCTCTCACAGGGTAGGCACTGAAGCTTTCTTT,CASSSHRVGTEAFF
TRBV19,TRBJ1-3,NA,NA,TGTGCCAGTAGTATTGGAGGGCCGGGAAACACCATATATTTT,CASSIGGPGNTIYF
TRBV11-2,TRBJ2-7,NA,TRBD2,TGTGCCAGCAGCTTAACGAGCGGGGCCTACGAGCAGTACTTC,CASSLTSGAYEQYF
TRBV4-3,TRBJ1-4,NA,NA,TGCGCCAGCAGCCAGCGTGGGCAGGGGAAGAGAAGGGAAAAACTGTTTTTT,CASSQRGQGKRREKLFF
TRBV5-5,TRBJ1-2,NA,TRBD1,TGTGCCAGACAGGGGGACGGCTACACCTTC,CARQGDGYTF
TRBV19,TRBJ2-7,NA,NA,TGTGCCAGTAGCCCCCGGGGGGCCCCCTACGAGCAGTACTTC,CASSPRGAPYEQYF
TRBV12-3/TRBV12-4,TRBJ1-2,NA,NA,TGTGCCAGCACCCCCGGCGAGGGTGGCTACACCTTC,CASTPGEGGYTF
TRBV14,TRBJ2-3,NA,NA,TGTGCCAGCAGCCAAGTATCAGGGTCAGATACGCAGTATTTT,CASSQVSGSDTQYF
TRBV15,TRBJ2-2,few,NA,TGTGCCACCAGCAGAGGCGTAATAACCTCCGGGGAGCTGTTTTTT,CATSRGVITSGELFF
TRBV29-1,TRBJ1-1,NA,NA,TGCAGCGTTGGCGCCACCTTGAACACTGAAGCTTTCTTT,CSVGATLNTEAFF
TRBV7-2,TRBJ1-5,NA,NA,TGTGCCAGCAGCTTAGGCGGGGCACAGCATTTT,CASSLGGAQHF
TRBV14,TRBJ1-3,NA,TRBD1,TGTGCCAGCAGCCACAGGGGGCTCCGAAACACCATATATTTT,CASSHRGLRNTIYF
TRBV5-6,TRBJ1-6,NA,TRBD1,TGTGCCAGCAGCTTAGACAGGGGGAATTCACCCCTCCACTTT,CASSLDRGNSPLHF
TRBV4-2,TRBJ1-1,NA,NA,TGTGCCAGCAGCCAAGGCGGCAGGGTGCCTGAAGCTTTCTTT,CASSQGGRVPEAFF
TRBV6-5,TRBJ1-6,few,TRBD1,TGTGCCAGCAGTTACTCGTGGACAGGGTTTTCACCCCTCCACTTT,CASSYSWTGFSPLHF
TRBV5-1,TRBJ2-1,few,TRBD1,TGCGCCAGCAGCTTGGGACAGGGGATGAGCTCCTACAATGAGCAGTTCTTC,CASSLGQGMSSYNEQFF
TRBV19,TRBJ1-2,NA,NA,TGTGCCAGTAGCCAAAACCTAGAAGATGGCTACACCTTC,CASSQNLEDGYTF
TRBV6-5,TRBJ1-6,NA,NA,TGTGCCAGCATGCACAGCTTGAATTCACCCCTCCACTTT,CASMHSLNSPLHF
TRBV28,TRBJ1-5,NA,NA,TGTGCCAGCAGTTTATTACACCAGCCCCAGCATTTT,CASSLLHQPQHF
TRBV14,TRBJ1-1,NA,TRBD1,TGTGCCAGCAGCTACGGGACAGCCGTTGCGGGCTTT,CASSYGTAVAGF
TRBV6-5,TRBJ2-7,NA,NA,TGTGCCAGCAGTTACAAACAGGGTTACGAGCAGTACTTC,CASSYKQGYEQYF
TRBV10-3,TRBJ2-2,few,NA,TGTGCCATCAGTGAGCGCCTAGCGAACACCGGGGAGCTGTTTTTT,CAISERLANTGELFF
TRBV12-5,TRBJ2-5,once,NA,TGTGCTAGTGGTTTGGGAGCAGGGGCCGGAGAGACCCAGTACTTC,CASGLGAGAGETQYF
TRBV6-2/TRBV6-3,TRBJ1-1,NA,NA,TGTGCCAGCAGTTACTCTAACAGCTACACTGAAGCTTTCTTT,CASSYSNSYTEAFF
TRBV3-1/TRBV3-2,TRBJ2-1,NA,NA,TGTGCCAGCAGCCCTACTTGGGGCGGGATGGGCAATGAGCAGTTCTTC,CASSPTWGGMGNEQFF